This T cell receptor beta chain was observed in a study of cytomegalovirus exposure and HLA in healthy donors. Study-wide context: Some 85 million unique TCRs from HLA-typed donors were held in an early data release. There were around 390 genotyped donors. Of these, about 86% fell in the genetic ancestry cluster associated with self-reported Caucasian donors.

The donors comprised healthy bone marrow donors. Primers: 60 Vbeta forward and 13 Jbeta reverse. The repertoire was sequenced with immunoSEQ multiplex PCR; TCRdb's copy has only in-frame clones and lacks some. The sample includes some 190,000 clones, about four fifths of them seen just once. The CDR3 runs to 13 residues. The germline V gene encodes CDR1 SGHRS and CDR2 YFSETQ. V shed 4 bases, J shed 4 bases, and the junction held 2 bases outside the gene matches. The chain employs TRBV5-1 and TRBJ1-2; 9 bases agree with TRBD1. The TCR originated in a man aged 40-55 years in good health and CMV-seronegative. Input material: PBMCs. The CDR3 is CASSQTGGYGYTF. The DNA for the CDR3 is TGCGCCAGCAGCCAGACAGGGGGCTATGGCTACACCTTC.